This TCR beta chain was captured by sequencing in a study of PD-L1 blockade in urothelial cancer. On the study more broadly: Blood drawn 3 weeks (second dose) and 6 weeks after treatment start was analyzed. Blood yielded a median of around 150,000 T cells per sample.

Assay used: immunoSEQ multiplex PCR; TCRdb lists only in-frame clones, some missing. The repertoire holds tens of thousands of clones, with roughly 75% as singletons. In this sample, this clone turned up once. Time point described: pretreatment peripheral blood. Sequencing used PBMCs, obtained around atezolizumab (anti-PD-L1) treatment. This clonotype was sampled from a man in his sixties or seventies with urothelial cancer.

CDR3 amino acids: CASSVGAGGLDNEQFF. In nucleotides, the CDR3 is TGTGCCAGCAGCGTAGGAGCGGGGGGGTTGGACAATGAGCAGTTCTTC. V gene TRBV9 combines with J gene TRBJ2-1; TRBD2 matches 10 bases. The germline gives CDR1 SGDLS, CDR2 YYNGEE. This CDR3 region has 16 residues. The V segment lost 0 bases and the J segment 5 bases; nucleotides outside the gene matches: 5.